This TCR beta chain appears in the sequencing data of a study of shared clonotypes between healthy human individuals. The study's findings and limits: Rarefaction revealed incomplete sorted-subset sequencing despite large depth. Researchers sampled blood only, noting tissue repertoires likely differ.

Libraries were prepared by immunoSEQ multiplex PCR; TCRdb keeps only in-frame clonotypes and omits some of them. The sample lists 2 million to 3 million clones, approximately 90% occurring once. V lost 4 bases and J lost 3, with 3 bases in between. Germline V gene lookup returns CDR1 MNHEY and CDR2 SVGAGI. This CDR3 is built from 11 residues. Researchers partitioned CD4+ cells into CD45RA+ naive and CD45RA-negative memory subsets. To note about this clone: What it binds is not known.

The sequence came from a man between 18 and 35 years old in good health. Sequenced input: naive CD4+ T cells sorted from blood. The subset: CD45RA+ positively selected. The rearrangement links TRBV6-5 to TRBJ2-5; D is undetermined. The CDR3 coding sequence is TGTGCCAGCAGTTCCAAAGAGACCCAGTACTTC. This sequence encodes CASSSKETQYF.